The 28 T cell receptor beta chains below come from one sample, sequenced in a study of T cell responses to AZD1222 COVID-19 vaccine. The data were produced by immunoSEQ multiplex PCR, yet TCRdb's version contains in-frame clones alone and is incomplete. Found here are approximately 140,000 clones, about 90% of them singletons; the top ten hold about 7.5%. The sequences come from peripheral blood, collected 28 days after the second dose of the MenACWY control vaccine. These receptors all come from an adult who received the MenACWY meningococcal vaccine as a control.

The rearrangement joins TRBV7-2 to TRBJ2-7, with TRBD1 matching over 7 bases. Germline CDR1 reads SGHTA; CDR2 reads FQGNSA. J gave up 5 bases and V 5 bases, and 12 bases lay outside the gene matches. The CDR3 runs 15 residues. CDR3: CASSPNWDRSHEQYF. The CDR3 bases are TGTGCCAGCAGCCCAAATTGGGACAGAAGCCACGAGCAGTACTTC.

This clone has just one count. The chain joins TRBV12-3 or TRBV12-4 to TRBJ2-3, with D perhaps being TRBD1 or TRBD2 (5 bases each). The CDR3 has 13 residues. V was trimmed by 8 bases and J by 1 base, leaving 10 bases between them. The CDR3: CASRDGGTDTQYF. CDR3 sequence (DNA): TGTGCCAGCCGGGACGGTGGCACAGATACGCAGTATTTT.

This clone came up a few times. This CDR3 is CASSSPGPEGYTF. CDR3 bases: TGTGCCAGCAGCTCCCCGGGTCCCGAGGGCTACACCTTC. V and J are TRBV7-9 and TRBJ1-2, with D uncertain. Germline values: CDR1 SEHNR, CDR2 FQNEAQ (reference sequence). The CDR3 spans 13 residues. The V end was cut by 4 bases, the J end by 8 bases, with 14 bases between.

The chain has TRBV7-9 and TRBJ2-5; D not resolved. Trimming removed 0 bases at V and 4 bases at J, with 9 bases between. The CDR3 is 14 amino acids. Germline V gives CDR1 SEHNR, CDR2 FQNEAQ (reference sequence). The CDR3 loop is CASSLALVPETQYF. The CDR3 DNA follows: TGTGCCAGCAGCTTAGCTCTGGTTCCAGAGACCCAGTACTTC.

As for this clone: Lacking the conserved final phenylalanine or tryptophan, this CDR3 likely reflects a read error. The limits of the CDR3 on the DNA are not certain, so only TCRdb's listed CDR3 is given. V usage is TRBV6-4 and J usage is TRBJ1-4. Germline lookup yields CDR1 MRHNA and CDR2 SNTAGT. 14 amino acids form the CDR3, both terminal residues included. The CDR3 is CASSGNTWTQPVYL.

This chain connects TRBV19 to TRBJ1-1, with D perhaps TRBD1 (6 bases). The V gene lost 5 bases and the J gene lost 4 bases, with 14 bases spanning the gap. CDR1 and CDR2 from the germline V gene are LNHDA and SQIVND (reference sequence). CDR3 length equals 14 residues. Here the CDR3 reads CASSLIQGLTEAFF. The CDR3 DNA reads TGTGCCAGTAGTTTGATACAGGGCCTCACTGAAGCTTTCTTT. The whole variable domain, filled in from reference TRBV19 and TRBJ1-1, reads DGGITQSPKYLFRKEGQNVTLSCEQNLNHDAMYWYRQDPGQGLRLIYYSQIVNDFQKGDIAEGYSVSREKKESFPLTVTSAQKNPTAFYLCASSLIQGLTEAFFGQGTRLTVV.

This chain uses TRBV27 with TRBJ2-7; a weak D match, TRBD2 (5 bases). The V gene lost 3 bases and the J gene lost 5 bases, with 11 bases spanning the gap. Germline V CDR1 and CDR2: MNHEY, SMNVEV (reference sequence). The CDR3 is made up of 13 amino acids. CDR3 protein: CASSFREGNEQYF. Written as DNA, the CDR3 is TGTGCCAGCAGTTTTCGGGAAGGGAACGAGCAGTACTTC.

This clone was seen just once. The CDR3 here is CASSRMDRAGTEAFF. CDR3 DNA sequence: TGTGCCAGCAGCCGCATGGACAGGGCGGGCACTGAAGCTTTCTTT. The V gene is TRBV7-8, the J gene TRBJ1-1; TRBD1 aligns across 8 bases. Trimming at V came to 5 bases and at J to 4 bases, leaving 9 bases not matched to a gene. CDR1 is SGHVS, CDR2 FQNEAQ, per germline. This CDR3 comprises 15 residues.

A note on this clone: The junction departs from germline at one end; a sequencing error may be responsible. This chain uses TRBV18 with TRBJ1-5; weak D call: TRBD1 (5 bases). The CDR3 is 14 amino acids. Germline lookup yields CDR1 KGHSH and CDR2 LQKENI. Here the CDR3 DNA reads TGTGCCCGCTCACCACGGGGGGGGACTCAGCCCCAGCATTTT. Protein: CARSPRGGTQPQHF.

The chain has TRBV19 and TRBJ2-7, with 10 bases that match TRBD1. Trimming at V came to 5 bases and at J to 1 base, leaving 8 bases not matched to a gene. The germline gives CDR1 LNHDA, CDR2 SQIVND (reference sequence). This CDR3 is 16 amino acids long. The CDR3, as DNA: TGTGCCAGTAGTCGGACAGGGGGTTGGGGATCCTACGAGCAGTACTTC. Translating gives CASSRTGGWGSYEQYF. The variable domain in full, with the rest retrieved from reference TRBV19 and TRBJ2-7, is DGGITQSPKYLFRKEGQNVTLSCEQNLNHDAMYWYRQDPGQGLRLIYYSQIVNDFQKGDIAEGYSVSREKKESFPLTVTSAQKNPTAFYLCASSRTGGWGSYEQYFGPGTRLTVT.

The V and J genes are TRBV4-3 and TRBJ2-2; D assignment may be TRBD1 or TRBD2 (6 bases each). Germline V lookup: CDR1 LGHNA, CDR2 YSLEER. V was pared by 0 bases and J by 7 bases, with 12 bases between. The CDR3 length is 15 residues. CDR3 region: CASSQEGGFIGELFF. For the CDR3, the DNA is TGCGCCAGCAGCCAAGAAGGGGGGTTCATCGGGGAGCTGTTTTTT.

The rearrangement uses TRBV7-3 and TRBJ2-3; 15 bases line up with TRBD2. The CDR3 has 19 amino acids. CDR1 is SGHTA and CDR2 is FQGTGA in the germline V gene. With V trimmed by 4 bases and J by 0 bases, 8 bases remained unmatched. CDR3 nucleotide sequence: TGTGCCAGCAGCTCACAGGGGACTAGCGGGGGGACTAGCACAGATACGCAGTATTTT. This codes for CASSSQGTSGGTSTDTQYF.

V gene TRBV5-6 combines with J gene TRBJ1-6; 7 positions agree with TRBD1. V lost 4 bases to trimming and J lost 5 bases; unmatched junction nucleotides: 9. Germline values: CDR1 SGHDT, CDR2 YYEEEE. This CDR3 is built from 16 residues. CDR3 in DNA: TGTGCCAGCAGCCCCTTGGGACAGCTCGATAATTCACCCCTCCACTTT. Its translation is CASSPLGQLDNSPLHF.

The chain carries TRBV20-1 and TRBJ1-1; TRBD1 matches at 7 bases. The CDR3 is 11 amino acids. Germline V CDR1 and CDR2: DFQATT, SNEGSKA (reference sequence). Unmatched junction bases numbered 6, after V lost 6 bases and J lost 8 bases. CDR3 amino acids: CSATGSGEAFF. The CDR3 coding sequence is TGCAGTGCGACAGGGTCAGGGGAAGCTTTCTTT.

The genes are TRBV5-6 and TRBJ2-5; 7 nucleotides align to TRBD2. Germline V lookup: CDR1 SGHDT, CDR2 YYEEEE. The CDR3 covers 15 residues. V dropped 3 bases and J dropped 0; count of bases not matched to a gene: 5. CDR3 DNA: TGTGCCAGCAGCTCCCTAGCGGACAACCAAGAGACCCAGTACTTC. Protein sequence: CASSSLADNQETQYF.

The chain carries TRBV28 and TRBJ2-2; TRBD2 matches at 8 bases. V lost 7 bases to trimming and J lost 7 bases; unmatched junction nucleotides: 8. Germline values: CDR1 MDHEN, CDR2 SYDVKM. The CDR3 has 14 amino acids. The DNA of the CDR3 is TGTGCCAGCAAAATTAGCGGGAAAGTCGGGGAGCTGTTTTTT. This sequence encodes CASKISGKVGELFF.

This chain links TRBV19 with TRBJ1-3; D unresolved. This CDR3 region has 15 residues. The germline V and J ends were trimmed by 5 bases and 0 bases, with 11 bases remaining between them. Germline CDR1 reads LNHDA; CDR2 reads SQIVND (reference sequence). The CDR3 region has the DNA TGTGCCAGTAGTCCGATGGGCGGCTCTGGAAACACCATATATTTT. It is translated as CASSPMGGSGNTIYF.

The chain is built from TRBV7-9 and TRBJ2-3, with 13 positions matching TRBD2. The CDR3 spans 18 residues. V lost 3 bases to trimming and J lost 4 bases; unmatched junction nucleotides: 10. From germline, CDR1 is SEHNR and CDR2 FQNEAQ (reference sequence). The CDR3 loop is CASSFWPLTSGGSDTQYF. The CDR3 nucleotides read TGTGCCAGCAGCTTCTGGCCACTGACTAGCGGGGGGTCAGATACGCAGTATTTT.

This clone appeared once. The chain recombines TRBV7-2 with TRBJ2-5, with D unclear. Trimming pared 3 bases from V and 2 bases from J, leaving 10 bases between. There are 14 residues in the CDR3. Germline CDR1 SGHTA, CDR2 FQGNSA. CDR3 protein: CASSFQGSQETQYF. The CDR3, as DNA: TGTGCCAGCAGCTTCCAAGGTAGTCAAGAGACCCAGTACTTC.

V gene TRBV5-1 combines with J gene TRBJ2-1; 8 bases line up with TRBD2. V lost 2 bases and J lost 2; bases outside the gene matches: 6. The CDR3 spans 16 residues. CDR1 SGHRS and CDR2 YFSETQ come from the germline V gene. CDR3 DNA sequence: TGCGCCAGCAGCTTCCCCCGGGGGGGCGCCTACAATGAGCAGTTCTTC. It codes for CASSFPRGGAYNEQFF.

The chain employs TRBV18 and TRBJ2-6; D is uncertain. The length of the CDR3 is 14 residues. V was cut by 3 bases and J by 4 bases, with 7 bases left in between. Germline V gene sequence: CDR1 KGHSH, CDR2 LQKENI. CDR3 amino acids: CASSPSNGANVLTF. The DNA of the CDR3 is TGTGCCAGCTCACCGTCAAACGGGGCCAACGTCCTGACTTTC.

The chain combines TRBV28 with TRBJ1-3; no clear D gene. The CDR3 totals 14 residues. Trimming removed 4 bases at V and 5 bases at J, with 12 bases between. Germline CDR1 MDHEN, CDR2 SYDVKM. CDR3 in DNA: TGTGCCAGCAGTTCCCAAGACCTCCGAAACACCATATATTTT. Translated: CASSSQDLRNTIYF. Full variable domain (outside the CDR3, taken from reference TRBV28 and TRBJ1-3): DVKVTQSSRYLVKRTGEKVFLECVQDMDHENMFWYRQDPGLGLRLIYFSYDVKMKEKGDIPEGYSVSREKKERFSLILESASTNQTSMYLCASSSQDLRNTIYFGEGSWLTVV.

The chain employs TRBV11-2 and TRBJ1-4; TRBD1 matches at 8 bases. Trimming cost V 5 bases and J 16 bases; bases outside gene matches: 15. The CDR3 contains 14 residues. Looked up from germline, CDR1 is SGHAT and CDR2 is FQNNGV. The DNA for the CDR3 is TGTGCCAGCAGCCTTTACGAAGGGGGACAGGAGCCGTTTTTT. Protein product: CASSLYEGGQEPFF.

The chain carries TRBV7-6 and TRBJ1-4; TRBD1 matches 8 bases. CDR3 length: 14 amino acids. The germline gives CDR1 SGHVS, CDR2 FNYEAQ. Unmatched junction bases numbered 5, after V lost 4 bases and J lost 7 bases. The CDR3 DNA follows: TGTGCCAGCAGCTCAGGGGGCGTAGGTGAAAAACTGTTTTTT. The encoded protein is CASSSGGVGEKLFF.

The chain recombines TRBV24-1 with TRBJ2-1, with 7 bases identical to TRBD1. Germline V gives CDR1 KGHDR, CDR2 SFDVKD. CDR3 length: 16 residues. Trimming cost V 4 bases and J 5 bases; bases outside gene matches: 10. The chain's CDR3 is CATSERQGSRDNEQFF. The DNA for the CDR3 is TGTGCCACCAGTGAACGACAGGGCTCAAGGGACAATGAGCAGTTCTTC.

The CDR3 spells CASSHGTAKNIQYF. DNA of the CDR3: TGTGCCAGCAGCCACGGGACAGCCAAAAACATTCAGTACTTC. The V call is TRBV3-1 (or the pseudogene TRBV3-2), the J call TRBJ2-4, with D possibly called TRBD1 or TRBD2 (5 bases each). This CDR3 contains 14 residues. Germline loops: CDR1 LGHDT, CDR2 YNNKEL (reference sequence). Trimming shortened V by 3 bases and J by 0 bases, and 6 bases separated the two germline ends.

This clone was seen once. The CDR3 protein is CSLATDLNTEAFF. The CDR3 nucleotides read TGCAGCCTGGCGACAGATTTGAACACTGAAGCTTTCTTT. The chain carries TRBV29-1 and TRBJ1-1, with a possible D match to TRBD1 (5 bases). From germline, CDR1 is SQVTM and CDR2 ANQGSEA. The CDR3 has 13 residues. Trimming stripped 8 bases from V and 0 bases from J, with 13 bases between.

The gene calls are TRBV6-5 and TRBJ2-3; D is possibly TRBD1 (5 bases). Trimming took 4 bases from V and 2 from J, leaving 13 bases between them. In germline, CDR1 is MNHEY, CDR2 SVGAGI. The CDR3 loop spans 15 amino acids. The CDR3 sequence: CASSWGNRPTDTQYF. CDR3 nucleotides: TGTGCCAGCAGTTGGGGTAACAGGCCCACAGATACGCAGTATTTT.